This record concerns one TCR beta chain sequence. The record originates from a study of T-cell reconstitution after alpha-beta-depleted transplantation in children. Germline CDR1 MNHEY, CDR2 SVGEGT. This CDR3 has 14 residues. Trimming took 5 bases from V and 4 from J, leaving 14 bases between them. Preparation of the TCRbeta library involved a method that used unique molecular identifiers. TCRdb re-analysed the PCR reads in MiXCR, keeping a single row per CDR3 protein. The table has 230,000 or so distinct CDR3 sequences, 9.5% to 15% seen once. The sample here was PBMCs from the stem cell graft donor, taken from the stem cell graft. The rearrangement links TRBV6-2 or TRBV6-3 to TRBJ1-1, with D tentatively TRBD1 (5 bases). The receptor comes from a human donor who donated a stem cell graft to a child with acute lymphoblastic leukemia. In DNA form, the CDR3 reads TGTGCCAGCAGTCACCAGGGAGTGGGCACTGAAGCTTTCTTT. Amino acid sequence: CASSHQGVGTEAFF.